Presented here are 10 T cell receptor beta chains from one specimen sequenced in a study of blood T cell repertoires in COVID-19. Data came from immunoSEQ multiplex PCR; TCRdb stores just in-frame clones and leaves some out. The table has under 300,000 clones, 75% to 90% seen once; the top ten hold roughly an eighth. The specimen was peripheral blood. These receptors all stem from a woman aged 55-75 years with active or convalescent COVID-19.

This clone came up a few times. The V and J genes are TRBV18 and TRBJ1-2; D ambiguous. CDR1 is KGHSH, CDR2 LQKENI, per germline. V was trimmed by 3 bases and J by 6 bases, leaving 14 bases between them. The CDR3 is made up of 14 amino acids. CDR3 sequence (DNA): TGTGCCAGCTCACCCGACGCGGCAGTTGATGGCTACACCTTC. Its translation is CASSPDAAVDGYTF.

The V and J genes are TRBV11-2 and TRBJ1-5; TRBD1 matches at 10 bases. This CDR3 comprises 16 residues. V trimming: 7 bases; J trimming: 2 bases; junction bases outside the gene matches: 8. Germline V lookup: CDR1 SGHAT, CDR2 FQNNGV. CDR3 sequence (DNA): TGTGCCAGCACCGGAGGGACAGGGGATGGCAATCAGCCCCAGCATTTT. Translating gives CASTGGTGDGNQPQHF.

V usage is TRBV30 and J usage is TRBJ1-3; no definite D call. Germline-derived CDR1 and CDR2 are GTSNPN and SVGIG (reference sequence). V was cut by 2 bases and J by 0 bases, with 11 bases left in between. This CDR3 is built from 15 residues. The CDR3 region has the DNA TGTGCCTGGAGTCTTAACCCGAGCTCTGGAAACACCATATATTTT. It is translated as CAWSLNPSSGNTIYF.

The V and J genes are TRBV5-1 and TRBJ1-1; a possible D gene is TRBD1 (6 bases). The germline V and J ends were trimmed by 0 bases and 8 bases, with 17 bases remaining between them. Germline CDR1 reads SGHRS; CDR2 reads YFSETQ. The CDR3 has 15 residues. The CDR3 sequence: CASSLGRGRGEEAFF. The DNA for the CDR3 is TGCGCCAGCAGCTTGGGGCGGGGGCGCGGGGAGGAAGCTTTCTTT. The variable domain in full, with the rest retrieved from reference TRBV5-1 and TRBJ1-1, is KAGVTQTPRYLIKTRGQQVTLSCSPISGHRSVSWYQQTPGQGLQFLFEYFSETQRNKGNFPGRFSGRQFSNSRSEMNVSTLELGDSALYLCASSLGRGRGEEAFFGQGTRLTVV.

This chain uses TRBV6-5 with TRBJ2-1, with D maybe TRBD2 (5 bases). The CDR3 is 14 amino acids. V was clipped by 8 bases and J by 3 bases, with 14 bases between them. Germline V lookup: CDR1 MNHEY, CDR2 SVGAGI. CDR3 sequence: CASSPSGYYNEQFF. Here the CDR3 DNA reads TGTGCCAGCTCTCCCAGCGGATACTACAATGAGCAGTTCTTC.

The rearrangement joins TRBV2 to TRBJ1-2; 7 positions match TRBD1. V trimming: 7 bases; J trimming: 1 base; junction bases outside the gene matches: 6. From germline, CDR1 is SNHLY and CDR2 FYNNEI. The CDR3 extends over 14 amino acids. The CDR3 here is CASNPTGSNYGYTF. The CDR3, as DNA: TGTGCCAGCAATCCGACAGGGAGTAACTATGGCTACACCTTC.

CDR3 DNA: TGTGCCAGCAGCGTAGCTACCCGGGGTCGCACAGATACGCAGTATTTT. Protein sequence: CASSVATRGRTDTQYF. The rearrangement joins TRBV9 to TRBJ2-3, with D perhaps TRBD2 (5 bases). The CDR3 runs 16 residues. Per germline, CDR1 SGDLS and CDR2 YYNGEE. Trimming removed 0 bases from V and 1 base from J, with 12 bases in between.

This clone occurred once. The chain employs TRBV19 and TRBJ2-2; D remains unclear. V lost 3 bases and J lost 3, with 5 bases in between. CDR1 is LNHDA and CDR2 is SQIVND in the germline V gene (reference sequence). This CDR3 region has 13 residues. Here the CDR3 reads CASSIRDTGELFF. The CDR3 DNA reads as TGTGCCAGTAGTATCCGGGACACCGGGGAGCTGTTTTTT.

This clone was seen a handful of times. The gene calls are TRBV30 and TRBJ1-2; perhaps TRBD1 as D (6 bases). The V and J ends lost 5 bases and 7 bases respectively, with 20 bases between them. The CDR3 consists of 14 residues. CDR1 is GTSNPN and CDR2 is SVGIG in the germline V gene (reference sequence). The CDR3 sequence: CAWSRGYAIGGYTF. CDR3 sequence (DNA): TGTGCCTGGTCCAGGGGATATGCTATTGGTGGCTACACCTTC.

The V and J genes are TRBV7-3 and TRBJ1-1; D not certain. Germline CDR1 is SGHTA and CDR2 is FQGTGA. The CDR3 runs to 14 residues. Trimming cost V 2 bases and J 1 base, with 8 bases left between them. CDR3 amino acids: CASSLRRGNTEAFF. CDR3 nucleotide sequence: TGTGCCAGCAGCTTACGACGGGGGAACACTGAAGCTTTCTTT.